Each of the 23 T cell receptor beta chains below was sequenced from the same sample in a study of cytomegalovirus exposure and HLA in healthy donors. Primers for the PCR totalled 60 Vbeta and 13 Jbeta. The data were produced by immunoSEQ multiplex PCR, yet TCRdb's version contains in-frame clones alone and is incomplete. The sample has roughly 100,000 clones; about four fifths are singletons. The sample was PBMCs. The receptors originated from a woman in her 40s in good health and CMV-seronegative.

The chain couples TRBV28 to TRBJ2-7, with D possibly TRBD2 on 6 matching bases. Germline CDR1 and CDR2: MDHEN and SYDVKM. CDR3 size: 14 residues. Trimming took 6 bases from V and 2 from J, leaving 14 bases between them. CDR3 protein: CASRPGTEAYEQYF. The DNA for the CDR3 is TGTGCCAGCAGGCCCGGGACTGAGGCCTACGAGCAGTACTTC. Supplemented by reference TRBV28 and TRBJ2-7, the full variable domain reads DVKVTQSSRYLVKRTGEKVFLECVQDMDHENMFWYRQDPGLGLRLIYFSYDVKMKEKGDIPEGYSVSREKKERFSLILESASTNQTSMYLCASRPGTEAYEQYFGPGTRLTVT.

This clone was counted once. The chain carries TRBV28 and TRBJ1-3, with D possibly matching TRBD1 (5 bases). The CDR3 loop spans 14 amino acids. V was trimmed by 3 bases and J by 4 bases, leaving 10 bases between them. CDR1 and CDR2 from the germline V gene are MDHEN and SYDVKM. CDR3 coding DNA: TGTGCCAGCAGTTTTAGGGGCTTCGGAAACACCATATATTTT. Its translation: CASSFRGFGNTIYF.

CDR3 protein: CASSLRDSSYEQYF. Here the CDR3 DNA reads TGTGCCAGCAGCCTCCGGGACAGCTCCTACGAGCAGTACTTC. The chain links TRBV14 to TRBJ2-7; 7 bases map to TRBD1. Germline CDR1 reads SGHDN; CDR2 reads FVKESK. The CDR3 covers 14 residues. J was trimmed by 0 bases and V by 4 bases; bases with no gene match: 3.

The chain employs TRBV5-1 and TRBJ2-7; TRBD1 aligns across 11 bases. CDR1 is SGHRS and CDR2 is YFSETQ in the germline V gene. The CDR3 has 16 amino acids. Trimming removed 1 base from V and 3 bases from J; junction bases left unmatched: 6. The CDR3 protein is CASSLPGQGGHYEQYF. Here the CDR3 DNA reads TGCGCCAGCAGCTTGCCGGGACAGGGGGGACACTACGAGCAGTACTTC.

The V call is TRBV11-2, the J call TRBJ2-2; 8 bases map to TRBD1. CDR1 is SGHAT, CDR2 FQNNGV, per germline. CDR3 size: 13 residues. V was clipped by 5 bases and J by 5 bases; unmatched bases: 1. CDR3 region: CASSRDRTGELFF. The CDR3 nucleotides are TGTGCCAGCAGCCGGGACAGGACCGGGGAGCTGTTTTTT. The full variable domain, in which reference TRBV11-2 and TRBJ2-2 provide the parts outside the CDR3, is EAGVAQSPRYKIIEKRQSVAFWCNPISGHATLYWYQQILGQGPKLLIQFQNNGVVDDSQLPKDRFSAERLKGVDSTLKIQPAKLEDSAVYLCASSRDRTGELFFGEGSRLTVL.

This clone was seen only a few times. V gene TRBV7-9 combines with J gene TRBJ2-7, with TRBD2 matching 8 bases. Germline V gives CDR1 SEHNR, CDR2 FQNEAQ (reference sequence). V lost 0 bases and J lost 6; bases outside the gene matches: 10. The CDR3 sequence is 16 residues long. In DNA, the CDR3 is TGTGCCAGCAGCTTAGCCCTAGCGGGTATAGCTGGCGAGCAGTACTTC. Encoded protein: CASSLALAGIAGEQYF.

In nucleotides, the CDR3 is TGTGCCAGCAGCTTAGACCCGGGACAGGGCACAGATACGCAGTATTTT. Its translation: CASSLDPGQGTDTQYF. The chain couples TRBV11-2 to TRBJ2-3; 8 bases are a match to TRBD1. Looked up from germline, CDR1 is SGHAT and CDR2 is FQNNGV. J gave up 1 base and V 0 bases, and 3 bases lay outside the gene matches. The CDR3 sequence is 16 residues long.

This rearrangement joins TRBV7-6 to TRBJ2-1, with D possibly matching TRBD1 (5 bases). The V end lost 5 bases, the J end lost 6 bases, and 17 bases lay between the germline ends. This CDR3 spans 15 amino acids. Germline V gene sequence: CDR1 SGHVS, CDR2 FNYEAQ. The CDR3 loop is CASSPRFKGSNEQFF. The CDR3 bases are TGTGCCAGCAGCCCGCGGTTTAAGGGGTCCAATGAGCAGTTCTTC.

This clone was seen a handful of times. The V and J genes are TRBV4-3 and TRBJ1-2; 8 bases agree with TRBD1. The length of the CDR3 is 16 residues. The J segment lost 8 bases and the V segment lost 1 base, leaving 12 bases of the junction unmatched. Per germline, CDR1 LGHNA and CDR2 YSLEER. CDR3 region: CASSQGGQGWTEGYTF. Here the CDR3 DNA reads TGCGCCAGCAGCCAAGGAGGACAGGGATGGACGGAAGGCTACACCTTC.

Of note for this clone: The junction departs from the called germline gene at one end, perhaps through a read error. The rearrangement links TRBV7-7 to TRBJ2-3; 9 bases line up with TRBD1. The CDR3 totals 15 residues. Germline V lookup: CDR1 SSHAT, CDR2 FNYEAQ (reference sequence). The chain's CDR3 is CASSPGQGSTDTQYF. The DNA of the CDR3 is TGTGCTAGCAGCCCGGGACAGGGTAGCACAGATACGCAGTATTTT.

CDR3 sequence: CASNPWQGNTEAFF. CDR3 DNA sequence: TGTGCCAGCAACCCCTGGCAGGGAAACACTGAAGCTTTCTTT. The chain uses TRBV5-5 and TRBJ1-1, with a tentative D call TRBD1 (5 bases). Trimming removed 6 bases at V and 2 bases at J, with 14 bases between. Germline V lookup: CDR1 SGHKS, CDR2 YYEKEE (reference sequence). CDR3 size: 14 residues.

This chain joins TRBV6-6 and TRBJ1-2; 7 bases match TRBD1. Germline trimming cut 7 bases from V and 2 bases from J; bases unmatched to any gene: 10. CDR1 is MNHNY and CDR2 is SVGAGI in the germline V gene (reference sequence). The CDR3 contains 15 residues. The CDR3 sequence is CASTLGGQMNYGYTF. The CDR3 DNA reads TGTGCCAGCACCCTAGGGGGACAGATGAACTATGGCTACACCTTC.

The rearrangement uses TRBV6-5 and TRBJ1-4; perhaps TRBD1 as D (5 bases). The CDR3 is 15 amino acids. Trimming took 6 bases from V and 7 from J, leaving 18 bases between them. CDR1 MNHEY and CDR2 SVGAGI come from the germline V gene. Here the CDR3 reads CASSPTGGVGEKLFF. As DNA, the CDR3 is TGTGCCAGCAGCCCCACAGGCGGCGTGGGTGAAAAACTGTTTTTT.

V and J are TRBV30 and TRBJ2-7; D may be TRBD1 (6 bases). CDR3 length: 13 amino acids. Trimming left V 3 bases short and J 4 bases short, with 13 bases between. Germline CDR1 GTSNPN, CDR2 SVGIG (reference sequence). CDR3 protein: CAWSPGHGYEQYF. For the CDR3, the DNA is TGTGCCTGGAGCCCGGGACACGGGTACGAGCAGTACTTC.

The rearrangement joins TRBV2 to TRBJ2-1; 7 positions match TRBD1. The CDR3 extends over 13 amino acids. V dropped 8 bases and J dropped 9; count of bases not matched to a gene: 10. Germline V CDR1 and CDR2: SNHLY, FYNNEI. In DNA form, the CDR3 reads TGTGCCAGCTGGGGACAGCTATGGAGTGAGCAGTTCTTC. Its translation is CASWGQLWSEQFF.

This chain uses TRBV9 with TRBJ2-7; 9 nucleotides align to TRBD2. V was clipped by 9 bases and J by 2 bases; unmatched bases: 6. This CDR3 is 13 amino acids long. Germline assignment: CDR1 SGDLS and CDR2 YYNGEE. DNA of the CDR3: TGTGCCATTACGCGGGGGGGTACCTACGAGCAGTACTTC. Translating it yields CAITRGGTYEQYF.

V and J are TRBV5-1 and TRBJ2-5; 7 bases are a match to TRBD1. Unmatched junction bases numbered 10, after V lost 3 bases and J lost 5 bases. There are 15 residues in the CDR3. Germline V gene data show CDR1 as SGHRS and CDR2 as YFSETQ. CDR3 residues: CASSSQTGRGETQYF. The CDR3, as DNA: TGCGCCAGCAGCTCCCAGACAGGGCGAGGGGAGACCCAGTACTTC.

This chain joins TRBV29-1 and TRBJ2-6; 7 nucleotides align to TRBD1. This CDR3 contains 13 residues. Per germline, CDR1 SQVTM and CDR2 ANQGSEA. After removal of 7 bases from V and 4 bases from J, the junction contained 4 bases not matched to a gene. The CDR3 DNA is TGCAGCGCCACAGGGGACGGGGCCAACGTCCTGACTTTC. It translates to CSATGDGANVLTF.

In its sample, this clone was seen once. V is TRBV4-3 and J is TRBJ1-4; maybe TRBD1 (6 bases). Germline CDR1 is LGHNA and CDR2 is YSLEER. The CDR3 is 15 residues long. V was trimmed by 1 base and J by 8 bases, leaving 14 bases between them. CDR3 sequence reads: CASSQGHRVSEKLFF. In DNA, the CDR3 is TGCGCCAGCAGCCAAGGTCACAGGGTTTCGGAAAAACTGTTTTTT.

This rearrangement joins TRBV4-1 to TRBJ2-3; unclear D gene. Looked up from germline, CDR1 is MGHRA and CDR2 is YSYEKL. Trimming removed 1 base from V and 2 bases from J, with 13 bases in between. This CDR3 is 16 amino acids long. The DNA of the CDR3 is TGCGCCAGCAGCCAAGGAGGTAGTCGAACCACAGATACGCAGTATTTT. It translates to CASSQGGSRTTDTQYF.

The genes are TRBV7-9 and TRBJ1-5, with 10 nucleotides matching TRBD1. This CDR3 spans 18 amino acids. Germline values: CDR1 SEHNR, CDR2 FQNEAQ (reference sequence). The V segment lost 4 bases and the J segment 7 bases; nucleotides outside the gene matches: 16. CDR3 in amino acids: CASSSGAPGQGFGQPQHF. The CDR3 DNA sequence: TGTGCCAGCAGCTCCGGCGCCCCGGGACAGGGGTTCGGACAGCCCCAGCATTTT.

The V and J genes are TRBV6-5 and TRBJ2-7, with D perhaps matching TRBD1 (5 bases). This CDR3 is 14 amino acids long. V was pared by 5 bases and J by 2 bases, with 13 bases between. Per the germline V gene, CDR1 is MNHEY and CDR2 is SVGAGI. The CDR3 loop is CASSRDSRAYEQYF. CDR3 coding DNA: TGTGCCAGCAGTCGCGACAGTCGCGCCTACGAGCAGTACTTC.

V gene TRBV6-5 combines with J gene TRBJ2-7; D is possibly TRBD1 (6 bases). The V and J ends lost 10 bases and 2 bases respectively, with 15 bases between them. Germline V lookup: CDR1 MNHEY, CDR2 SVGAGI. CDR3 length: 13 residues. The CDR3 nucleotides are TGTGCCATCAGGCCGGGACATACCTACGAGCAGTACTTC. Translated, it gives CAIRPGHTYEQYF.